The entry below gives a single T cell receptor beta chain sequence along with its context. Its specificity is not known. Sequence at one end of the junction differs from germline and may be a read error. Clones were read by immunoSEQ multiplex PCR, and TCRdb kept only the in-frame ones, dropping some. The data contain roughly 29,000 clones, over 70% of them singletons. The data derive from a study of STAT5B mutations in CD4+ large granular lymphocyte leukemia. Overall study results and limits: The CD4+ versus CD8+ T-LGLL clonality difference may reflect limited sample size.

From germline, CDR1 is SSHAT and CDR2 FNYEAQ (reference sequence). The CDR3 sequence is 13 residues long. This clonotype originated in a human donor in good health. The chain employs TRBV7-7 and TRBJ2-2; D assignment may be TRBD1 or TRBD2 (5 bases each). Sequencing input: CD4+ T cells from blood buffy coats. CDR3 sequence (DNA): TGTGCTAGCAGCTGGGACGGCGGGGGGGAGCTGTTTTTT. Its translation is CASSWDGGGELFF.